These 24 T cell receptor beta chains were sequenced from one sample in a study of cytomegalovirus exposure and HLA in healthy donors. PCR primers comprised 60 Vbeta and 13 Jbeta primers. Data came from immunoSEQ multiplex PCR; TCRdb stores just in-frame clones and leaves some out. The sample lists about 130,000 clones; just under 80% were seen once. The sample taken for sequencing was PBMCs. All receptors come from a man aged 30 to 39 in good health.

This clone was detected only once. The chain links TRBV7-2 to TRBJ2-5; the D gene is possibly TRBD1 (6 bases). TRBJ2-7 explains the end of the DNA better; the J call may be wrong. Germline V gives CDR1 SGHTA, CDR2 FQGNSA. This CDR3 has 13 amino acids. The CDR3 is CASSPWTVYEQYF. DNA for the CDR3: TGTGCCAGCAGCCCCTGGACAGTCTACGAGCAGTACTTC.

This chain links TRBV7-3 with TRBJ2-1; TRBD2 agrees at 15 bases. The germline V gene has CDR1 SGHTA and CDR2 FQGTGA. The CDR3 sequence is 16 residues long. V shed 5 bases, J shed 12 bases, and the junction held 11 bases outside the gene matches. The CDR3 region has the DNA TGTGCCAGCAGCCCCCCCGGACTAGCGGGAGGGGTTCGGCAGTTCTTC. Translated: CASSPPGLAGGVRQFF.

The chain uses TRBV19 and TRBJ1-2, with 7 positions matching TRBD1. J was trimmed by 4 bases and V by 7 bases; bases with no gene match: 3. The germline V gene has CDR1 LNHDA and CDR2 SQIVND (reference sequence). This CDR3 is built from 12 residues. CDR3 in amino acids: CASMGQPYGYTF. For the CDR3, the DNA is TGTGCCAGTATGGGACAGCCCTATGGCTACACCTTC.

This clone was recorded a few times. The J gene is TRBJ1-6, the V gene TRBV19; 7 nucleotides agree with TRBD1. Germline CDR1 and CDR2: LNHDA and SQIVND (reference sequence). This CDR3 has 15 amino acids. V lost 7 bases to trimming and J lost 6 bases; unmatched junction nucleotides: 9. CDR3 nucleotides: TGTGCCAGTATATCGGCAGGGGGTTTTAATTCACCCCTCCACTTT. This sequence encodes CASISAGGFNSPLHF. The variable domain in full, with the rest retrieved from reference TRBV19 and TRBJ1-6, is DGGITQSPKYLFRKEGQNVTLSCEQNLNHDAMYWYRQDPGQGLRLIYYSQIVNDFQKGDIAEGYSVSREKKESFPLTVTSAQKNPTAFYLCASISAGGFNSPLHFGNGTRLTVT.

The V call is TRBV6-1, the J call TRBJ2-1; TRBD1 aligns across 7 bases. CDR1 is MNHNS, CDR2 SASEGT, per germline. With 10 bases clipped from V and 6 bases from J, the junction kept 9 bases outside the gene matches. The CDR3 sequence is 13 residues long. In DNA, the CDR3 is TGTGCCACCTCCGGGACAGTCGGCAATGAGCAGTTCTTC. Translation: CATSGTVGNEQFF.

This clone has a single count. Relative to the germline gene, one junction end is altered; a read error may explain this. V and J are TRBV7-9 and TRBJ1-2; perhaps TRBD1 as D (5 bases). Germline V gene sequence: CDR1 SEHNR, CDR2 FQNEAQ (reference sequence). The CDR3 covers 14 residues. The CDR3 nucleotides are TGTTCCAGCAACACGAACCTGGGGGGGGGTGGCTACACCTTC. It codes for CSSNTNLGGGGYTF.

The sample holds a few counts of this clone. The V gene is TRBV29-1, the J gene TRBJ1-4; D call uncertain. The CDR3 spans 15 residues. V lost 3 bases, J lost 0 bases, and 11 bases lay in between. Germline values: CDR1 SQVTM, CDR2 ANQGSEA. CDR3 coding DNA: TGCAGCGTTGAGGGCAGCAGTGCAACTAATGAAAAACTGTTTTTT. This codes for CSVEGSSATNEKLFF.

Note on this clone: The junction departs from germline at one end; a sequencing error may be responsible. This chain connects TRBV7-9 to TRBJ2-7; D is uncertain. This CDR3 has 11 amino acids. In germline, CDR1 is SEHNR, CDR2 FQNEAQ (reference sequence). CDR3: CSSAKTYEQYF. The CDR3 nucleotides read TGTTCCAGCGCTAAAACCTACGAGCAGTACTTC.

The CDR3 bases are TGTGCCATCAGTTCCATGCTAGCGGGAGAATCGGTAGATGAGCAGTTCTTC. Residues: CAISSMLAGESVDEQFF. The V and J genes are TRBV10-3 and TRBJ2-1; 10 nucleotides align to TRBD2. The CDR3 has 17 amino acids. The ends lost 5 bases at V and 8 bases at J; junction bases unmatched: 15. CDR1 and CDR2 from the germline V gene are ENHRY and SYGVKD.

The CDR3 loop is CASSPRPTDYSNQPQHF. The CDR3, as DNA: TGTGCCAGCAGTCCCCGCCCGACAGATTATAGCAATCAGCCCCAGCATTTT. This rearrangement joins TRBV27 to TRBJ1-5; maybe TRBD1 (5 bases). Trimming stripped 5 bases from V and 0 bases from J, with 17 bases between. In germline, CDR1 is MNHEY, CDR2 SMNVEV (reference sequence). CDR3 length: 17 residues.

V and J are TRBV30 and TRBJ1-5; no reliable D call. CDR3 size: 13 residues. The germline V gene encodes CDR1 GTSNPN and CDR2 SVGIG (reference sequence). Trimming shortened V by 0 bases and J by 6 bases, and 9 bases separated the two germline ends. The CDR3: CAWSVQEAQPQHF. Here the CDR3 DNA reads TGTGCCTGGAGTGTACAAGAGGCTCAGCCCCAGCATTTT.

V is TRBV21-1 and J is TRBJ1-5. TRBV21-1 is a recognized pseudogene. There are 15 residues in the CDR3. The CDR3 DNA reads as TGTGCCAGCAGCAAACGTAGAGAGGGAAAACAGCCCCAGCATTTT. Protein sequence: CASSKRREGKQPQHF.

The J gene is TRBJ2-2, the V gene TRBV2; 9 nucleotides align to TRBD2. The CDR3 consists of 15 residues. CDR1 SNHLY and CDR2 FYNNEI come from the germline V gene. The trim removed 1 base at V and 5 bases at J, leaving 2 bases unmatched. CDR3 residues: CASSEEAGGTGELFF. The DNA of the CDR3 is TGTGCCAGCAGTGAAGAAGCGGGAGGAACCGGGGAGCTGTTTTTT.

V usage is TRBV28 and J usage is TRBJ1-2, with unresolved D. The CDR3 consists of 12 residues. V lost 2 bases and J 6 bases, leaving 7 bases between the germline ends. CDR1 and CDR2 from the germline V gene are MDHEN and SYDVKM. CDR3 DNA sequence: TGTGCCAGCAGTTTAGAGCGGCATGGCTACACCTTC. It is translated as CASSLERHGYTF.

The rearrangement joins TRBV29-1 to TRBJ1-5; D gene unclear. V was pared by 5 bases and J by 0 bases, with 8 bases between. From germline, CDR1 is SQVTM and CDR2 ANQGSEA. This CDR3 is 13 amino acids long. Here the CDR3 DNA reads TGCAGCGTTCAGATCGATAGCAATCAGCCCCAGCATTTT. The encoded protein is CSVQIDSNQPQHF.

This clone was seen once. The chain is built from TRBV28 and TRBJ2-7; maybe TRBD2 (5 bases). Germline CDR1 and CDR2: MDHEN and SYDVKM. The length of the CDR3 is 14 residues. V was trimmed by 6 bases and J by 3 bases, leaving 15 bases between them. CDR3 bases: TGTGCCAGCAGCTTCCTGGAGGAATTCTACGAGCAGTACTTC. Its protein product is CASSFLEEFYEQYF.

The chain has TRBV5-1 and TRBJ2-7; no definite D call. From germline, CDR1 is SGHRS and CDR2 YFSETQ. This CDR3 region has 13 residues. V gave up 1 base and J gave up 0 bases, with 5 bases separating them. The chain's CDR3 is CASSLSLSYEQYF. CDR3 nucleotide sequence: TGCGCCAGCAGCTTGTCACTCTCCTACGAGCAGTACTTC.

This clone was detected only once. This rearrangement joins TRBV5-1 to TRBJ2-1, with TRBD2 identical over 7 bases. CDR1 is SGHRS, CDR2 YFSETQ, per germline. CDR3 length: 14 amino acids. After removal of 0 bases from V and 5 bases from J, the junction contained 2 bases not matched to a gene. The CDR3 nucleotides read TGCGCCAGCAGCTTGGGACTAGCCCACAATGAGCAGTTCTTC. It codes for CASSLGLAHNEQFF. Drawing the rest from reference TRBV5-1 and TRBJ2-1, the complete variable domain is KAGVTQTPRYLIKTRGQQVTLSCSPISGHRSVSWYQQTPGQGLQFLFEYFSETQRNKGNFPGRFSGRQFSNSRSEMNVSTLELGDSALYLCASSLGLAHNEQFFGPGTRLTVL.

This sequence joins TRBV14 and TRBJ2-3; no clear D. The V and J ends lost 4 bases and 4 bases respectively, with 6 bases between them. Per the germline V gene, CDR1 is SGHDN and CDR2 is FVKESK. The CDR3 is 12 residues long. The DNA for the CDR3 is TGTGCCAGCAGCCTACTGGCAGATACGCAGTATTTT. Protein: CASSLLADTQYF.

This clone was counted between two and nine times. The chain recombines TRBV29-1 with TRBJ2-1; 8 bases agree with TRBD2. Germline V gives CDR1 SQVTM, CDR2 ANQGSEA. With 7 bases clipped from V and 10 bases from J, the junction kept 12 bases outside the gene matches. CDR3 size: 13 residues. DNA for the CDR3: TGCAGCGCTCCCTTAGGACTAGCCGGCGAGCAGTTCTTC. Protein: CSAPLGLAGEQFF.

This clone has more than one count but fewer than ten. This sequence joins TRBV30 and TRBJ2-7; 12 nucleotides line up with TRBD2. The CDR3 has 14 amino acids. V lost 1 base and J lost 3; bases outside the gene matches: 1. Germline CDR1 and CDR2: GTSNPN and SVGIG (reference sequence). Here the CDR3 reads CAWSGTSGIYEQYF. The CDR3 bases are TGTGCCTGGAGTGGGACTAGCGGGATCTACGAGCAGTACTTC.

The chain joins TRBV5-1 to TRBJ1-1; 7 nucleotides align to TRBD1. Trimming at V came to 5 bases and at J to 5 bases, leaving 6 bases not matched to a gene. CDR1 and CDR2 (germline): SGHRS, YFSETQ. The CDR3 length is 13 residues. The CDR3: CASRKQGETEAFF. The CDR3 region has the DNA TGCGCCAGCAGAAAGCAGGGGGAAACTGAAGCTTTCTTT.

This sequence joins TRBV19 and TRBJ1-5, with D perhaps TRBD1 (6 bases). The CDR3 has 15 amino acids. Germline V lookup: CDR1 LNHDA, CDR2 SQIVND (reference sequence). Trimming took 7 bases from V and 0 from J, leaving 13 bases between them. The CDR3 sequence: CASTRYRDSNQPQHF. Written as DNA, the CDR3 is TGTGCCAGTACCCGATACAGGGATAGCAATCAGCCCCAGCATTTT.

V and J are TRBV5-1 and TRBJ2-1; possible D gene TRBD1, 6 bases. Per germline, CDR1 SGHRS and CDR2 YFSETQ. CDR3 length: 20 residues. Deletions cut 0 bases from V and 4 bases from J, with 26 bases between. This CDR3 reads CASSLAGPNRAERGYNEQFF. The CDR3 DNA follows: TGCGCCAGCAGCTTGGCGGGGCCCAACAGGGCGGAGAGGGGGTACAATGAGCAGTTCTTC.